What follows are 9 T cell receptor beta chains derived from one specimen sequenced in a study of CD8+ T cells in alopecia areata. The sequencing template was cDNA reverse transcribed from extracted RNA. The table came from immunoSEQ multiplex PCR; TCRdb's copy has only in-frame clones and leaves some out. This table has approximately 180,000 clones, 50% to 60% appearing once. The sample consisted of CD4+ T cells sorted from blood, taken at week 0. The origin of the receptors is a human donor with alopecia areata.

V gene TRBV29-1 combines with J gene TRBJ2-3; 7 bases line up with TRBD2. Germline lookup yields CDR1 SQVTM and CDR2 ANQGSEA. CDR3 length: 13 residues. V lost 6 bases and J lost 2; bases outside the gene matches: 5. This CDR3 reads CSVGGIATDTQYF. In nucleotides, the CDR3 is TGCAGCGTGGGGGGGATTGCCACAGATACGCAGTATTTT.

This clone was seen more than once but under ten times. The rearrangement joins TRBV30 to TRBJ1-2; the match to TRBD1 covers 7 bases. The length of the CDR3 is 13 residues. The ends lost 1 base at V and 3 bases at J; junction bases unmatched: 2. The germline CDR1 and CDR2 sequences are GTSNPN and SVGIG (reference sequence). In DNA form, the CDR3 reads TGTGCCTGGAGTGAACAGGGGTACTATGGCTACACCTTC. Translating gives CAWSEQGYYGYTF.

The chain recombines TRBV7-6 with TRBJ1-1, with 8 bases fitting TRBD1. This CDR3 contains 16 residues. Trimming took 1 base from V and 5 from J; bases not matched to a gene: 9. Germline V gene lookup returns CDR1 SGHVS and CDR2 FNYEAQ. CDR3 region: CASSLVNPGGQTEAFF. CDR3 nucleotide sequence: TGTGCCAGCAGCTTAGTGAACCCAGGGGGCCAAACTGAAGCTTTCTTT.

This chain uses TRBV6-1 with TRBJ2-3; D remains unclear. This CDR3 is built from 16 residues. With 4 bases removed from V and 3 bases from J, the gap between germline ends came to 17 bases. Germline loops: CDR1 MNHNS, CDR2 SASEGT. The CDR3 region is CASSVGVQRRTDTQYF. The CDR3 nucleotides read TGTGCCAGCAGTGTGGGTGTACAACGTCGGACAGATACGCAGTATTTT.

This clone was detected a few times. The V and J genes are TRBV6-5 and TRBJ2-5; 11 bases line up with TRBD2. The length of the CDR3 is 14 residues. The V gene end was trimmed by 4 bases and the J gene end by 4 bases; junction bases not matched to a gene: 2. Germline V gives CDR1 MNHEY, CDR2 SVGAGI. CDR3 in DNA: TGTGCCAGCAGTTCCGGACTAGCGGGAGAGACCCAGTACTTC. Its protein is CASSSGLAGETQYF.

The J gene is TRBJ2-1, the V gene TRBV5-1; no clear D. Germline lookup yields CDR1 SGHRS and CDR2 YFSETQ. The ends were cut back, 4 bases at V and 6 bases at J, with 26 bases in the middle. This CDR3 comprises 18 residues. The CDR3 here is CASSLLNSTLRLINEQFF. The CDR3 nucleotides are TGCGCCAGCAGCCTCCTTAACTCCACCTTGAGGTTGATCAATGAGCAGTTCTTC.

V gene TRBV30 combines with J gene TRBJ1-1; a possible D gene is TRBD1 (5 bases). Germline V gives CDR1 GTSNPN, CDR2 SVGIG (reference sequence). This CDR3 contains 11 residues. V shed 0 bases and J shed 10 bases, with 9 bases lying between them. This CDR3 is CAWSVRDAAFF. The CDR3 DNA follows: TGTGCCTGGAGTGTACGGGACGCAGCTTTCTTT. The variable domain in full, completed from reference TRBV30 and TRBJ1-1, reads SQTIHQWPATLVQPVGSPLSLECTVEGTSNPNLYWYRQAAGRGLQLLFYSVGIGQISSEVPQNLSASRPQDRQFILSSKKLLLSDSGFYLCAWSVRDAAFFGQGTRLTVV.

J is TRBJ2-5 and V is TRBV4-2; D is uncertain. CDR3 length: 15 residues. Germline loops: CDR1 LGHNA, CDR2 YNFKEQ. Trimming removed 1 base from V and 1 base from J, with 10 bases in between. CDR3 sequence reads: CASSQANYPQETQYF. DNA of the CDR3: TGTGCCAGCAGCCAAGCCAACTACCCCCAAGAGACCCAGTACTTC.

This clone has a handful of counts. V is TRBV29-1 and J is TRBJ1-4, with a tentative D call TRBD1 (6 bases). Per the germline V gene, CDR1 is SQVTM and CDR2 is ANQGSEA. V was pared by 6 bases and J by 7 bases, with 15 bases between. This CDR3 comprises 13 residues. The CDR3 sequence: CSVGGQGGEKLFF. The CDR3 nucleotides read TGCAGCGTCGGGGGGCAGGGAGGTGAAAAACTGTTTTTT.